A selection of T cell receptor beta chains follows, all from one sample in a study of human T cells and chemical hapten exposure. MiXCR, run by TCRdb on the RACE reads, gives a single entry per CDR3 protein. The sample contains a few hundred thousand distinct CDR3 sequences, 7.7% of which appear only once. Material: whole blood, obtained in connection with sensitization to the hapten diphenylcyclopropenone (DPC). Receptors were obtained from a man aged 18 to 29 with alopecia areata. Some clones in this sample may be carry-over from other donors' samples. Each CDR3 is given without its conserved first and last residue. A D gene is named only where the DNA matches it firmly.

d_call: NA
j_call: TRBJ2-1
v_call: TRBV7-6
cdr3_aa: ASSLTDNEQF

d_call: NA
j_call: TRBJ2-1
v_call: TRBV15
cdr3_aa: ATDDGVAYNEQF

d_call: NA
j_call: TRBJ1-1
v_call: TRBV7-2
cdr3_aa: ASSLQFTTEAF

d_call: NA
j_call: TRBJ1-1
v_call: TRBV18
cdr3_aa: ASSAINTEAF

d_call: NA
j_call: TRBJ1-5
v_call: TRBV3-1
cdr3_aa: ASSQGRGSNQPQH

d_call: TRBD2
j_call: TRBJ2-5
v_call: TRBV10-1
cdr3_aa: ASSGGLASETQY

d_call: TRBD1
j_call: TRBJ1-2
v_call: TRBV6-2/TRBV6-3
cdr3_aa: ASSYGDRDGYT

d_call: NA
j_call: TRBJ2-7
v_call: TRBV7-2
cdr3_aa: ASSSRGAFTYEQY

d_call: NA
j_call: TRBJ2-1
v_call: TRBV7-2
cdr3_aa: ASSFNGESSYNEQF

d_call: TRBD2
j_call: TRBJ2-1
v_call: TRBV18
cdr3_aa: ASSLAGTTSYNEQF

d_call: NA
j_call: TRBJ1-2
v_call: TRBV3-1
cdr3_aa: ASSQEGRYGYT

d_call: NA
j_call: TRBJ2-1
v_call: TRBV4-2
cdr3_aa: ASSQRIRVQDLSSYNEQF

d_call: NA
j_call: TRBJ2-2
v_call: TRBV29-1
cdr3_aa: SVVPKKNTGELF

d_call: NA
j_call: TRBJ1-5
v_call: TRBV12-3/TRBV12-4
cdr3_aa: ASSLVGEGNQPQH

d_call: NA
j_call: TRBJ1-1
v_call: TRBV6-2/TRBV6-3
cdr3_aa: ASSYPPGAMNTEAF

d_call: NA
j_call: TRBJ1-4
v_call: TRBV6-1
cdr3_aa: ASSEIRPFGEKLF

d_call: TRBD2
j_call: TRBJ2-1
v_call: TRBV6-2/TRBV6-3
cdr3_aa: ASSYGGLAEF

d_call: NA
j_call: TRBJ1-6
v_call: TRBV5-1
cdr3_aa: ASSLTRQDLASPLH

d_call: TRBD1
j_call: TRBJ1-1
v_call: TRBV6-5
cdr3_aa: ASSYPTGGRTEAF

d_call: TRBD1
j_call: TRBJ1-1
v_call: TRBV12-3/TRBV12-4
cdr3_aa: ASRGQGARQAF

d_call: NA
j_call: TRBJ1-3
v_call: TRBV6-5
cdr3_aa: ASSYSPVNSGNTIY

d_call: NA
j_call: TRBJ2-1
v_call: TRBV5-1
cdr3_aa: ASSGGTAQGNEQF

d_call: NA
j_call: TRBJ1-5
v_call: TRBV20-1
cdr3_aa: SARAGEGQPQH

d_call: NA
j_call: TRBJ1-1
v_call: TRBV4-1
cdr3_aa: ASSQVQMNTEAF

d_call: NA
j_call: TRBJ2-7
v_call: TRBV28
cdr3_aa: ASSPDGGYYEQY

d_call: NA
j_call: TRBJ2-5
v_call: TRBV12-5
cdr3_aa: ASGVPESQETQY

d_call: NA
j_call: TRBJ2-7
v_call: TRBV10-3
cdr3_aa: AIRARGELTYEQY

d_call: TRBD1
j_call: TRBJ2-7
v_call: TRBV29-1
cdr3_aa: SGGQTYEQY

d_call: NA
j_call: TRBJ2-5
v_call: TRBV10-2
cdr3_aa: ASRSGGAIQETQY

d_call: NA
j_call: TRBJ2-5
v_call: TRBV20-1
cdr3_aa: SASIIGGSETQY

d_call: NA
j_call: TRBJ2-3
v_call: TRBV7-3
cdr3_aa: ASSLMGSPDTQY

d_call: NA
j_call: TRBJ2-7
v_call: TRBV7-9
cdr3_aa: ASSLTRPEQY

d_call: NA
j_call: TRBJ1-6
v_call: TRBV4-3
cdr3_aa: ASSGETANSPLH

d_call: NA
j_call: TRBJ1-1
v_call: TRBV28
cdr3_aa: ASSLEGGDRRSGEAF

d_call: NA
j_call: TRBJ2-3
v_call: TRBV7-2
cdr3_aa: ASSFSGIYTDTQY

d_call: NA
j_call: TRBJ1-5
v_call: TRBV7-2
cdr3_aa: ASSLAPRTVDQPQH

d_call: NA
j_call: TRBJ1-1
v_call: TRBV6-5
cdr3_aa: ASSLRGRRAF

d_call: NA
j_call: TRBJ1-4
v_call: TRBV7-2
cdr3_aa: ASSPWTVNEKLF

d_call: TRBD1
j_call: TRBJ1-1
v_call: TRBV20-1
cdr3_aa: SARKSPGGDAF

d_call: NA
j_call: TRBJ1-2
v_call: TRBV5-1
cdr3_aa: ASSSRGGTDGYT

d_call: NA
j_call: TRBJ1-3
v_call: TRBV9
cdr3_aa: ASGTGSGNTIY

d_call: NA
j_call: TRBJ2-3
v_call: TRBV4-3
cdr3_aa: ASSQGDRADTQY

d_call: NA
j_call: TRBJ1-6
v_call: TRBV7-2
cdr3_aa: ASSLGGGRESPLH

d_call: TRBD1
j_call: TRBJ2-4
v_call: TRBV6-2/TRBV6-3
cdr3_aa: ASSLLGQAVTKNIQY

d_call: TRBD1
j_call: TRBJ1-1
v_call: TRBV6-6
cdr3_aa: ASSPGTEEAF

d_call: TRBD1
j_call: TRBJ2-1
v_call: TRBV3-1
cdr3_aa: ASSPQGASYNEQF

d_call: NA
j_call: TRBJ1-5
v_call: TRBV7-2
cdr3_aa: ASSLWTDSNQPQH

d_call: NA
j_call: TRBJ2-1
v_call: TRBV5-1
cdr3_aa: ASSPGTLLYNGQF

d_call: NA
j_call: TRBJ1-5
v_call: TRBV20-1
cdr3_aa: SARDSFEGLEPQH

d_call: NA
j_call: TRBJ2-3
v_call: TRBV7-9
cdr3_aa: ASSPSLRTDTQY

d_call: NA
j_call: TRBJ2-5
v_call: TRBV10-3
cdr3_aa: AINPGAQETQY

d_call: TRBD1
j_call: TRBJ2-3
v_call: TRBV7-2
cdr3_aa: ASSGRGTPNTQY

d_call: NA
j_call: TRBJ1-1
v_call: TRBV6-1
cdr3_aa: ASSERNRLEAF

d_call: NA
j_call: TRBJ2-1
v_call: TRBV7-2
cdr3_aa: ASSRADDGADEQF